Below, 32 T cell receptor beta chains from the same sample are listed, as sequenced in a study of blood T cell repertoires in COVID-19. Clones were read by immunoSEQ multiplex PCR, and TCRdb kept only the in-frame ones, dropping some. The sample yields tens of thousands of clones, about 83% seen once. What was sequenced was peripheral blood. The receptors shown here come from a human donor in a cohort sampled during active COVID-19.

The rearrangement joins TRBV29-1 to TRBJ1-2; D call uncertain. V lost 8 bases to trimming and J lost 0 bases, with 13 bases between them. Per the germline V gene, CDR1 is SQVTM and CDR2 is ANQGSEA. The CDR3 totals 13 residues. The DNA of the CDR3 is TGCAGCTCTCGCGCGGATTCTAACTATGGCTACACCTTC. Its translation: CSSRADSNYGYTF.

This clone was observed a handful of times. V usage is TRBV20-1 and J usage is TRBJ1-5; D remains unclear. The CDR3 extends over 13 amino acids. CDR1 is DFQATT, CDR2 SNEGSKA, per germline (reference sequence). V lost 3 bases, J lost 6 bases, and 12 bases lay in between. This chain's CDR3 is CSASIGSGQPQHF. The CDR3 region has the DNA TGCAGTGCTAGTATTGGTAGCGGTCAGCCCCAGCATTTT.

This chain links TRBV7-9 with TRBJ1-1, with D possibly being TRBD1 (5 bases). This CDR3 comprises 16 residues. Trimming shortened V by 0 bases and J by 7 bases, and 18 bases separated the two germline ends. Germline V gene data show CDR1 as SEHNR and CDR2 as FQNEAQ (reference sequence). CDR3 amino acids: CASSLALPGRGGEAFF. CDR3 DNA: TGTGCCAGCAGCTTAGCGCTTCCAGGCCGCGGGGGTGAAGCTTTCTTT.

This chain joins TRBV10-3 and TRBJ2-3, with a weak D call TRBD2 (5 bases). The germline CDR1 and CDR2 sequences are ENHRY and SYGVKD. Trimming shortened V by 4 bases and J by 9 bases, and 14 bases separated the two germline ends. The CDR3 length is 13 residues. The CDR3 nucleotides read TGTGCCATCAGTGGAACCAGCGGTGACACGCAGTATTTT. Protein product: CAISGTSGDTQYF.

The chain employs TRBV15 and TRBJ2-1; TRBD1 agrees at 9 bases. Germline CDR1 is LNHNV and CDR2 is YYDKDF (reference sequence). V was pared by 1 base and J by 6 bases, with 4 bases of the junction left unmatched. The CDR3 loop spans 15 amino acids. CDR3 in amino acids: CATSRVRQGGNEQFF. CDR3 sequence (DNA): TGTGCCACCAGCAGAGTCCGACAGGGGGGCAATGAGCAGTTCTTC.

This sequence joins TRBV28 and TRBJ2-7, with TRBD1 matching 7 bases. CDR1 is MDHEN, CDR2 SYDVKM, per germline. This CDR3 has 15 residues. V shed 4 bases and J 4 bases; nucleotides not matched to a gene: 10. This CDR3 is CASSSMDRKRYEQYF. Here the CDR3 DNA reads TGTGCCAGCAGTTCAATGGACAGGAAGCGTTACGAGCAGTACTTC.

J is TRBJ2-1 and V is TRBV29-1, with a possible D match to TRBD1 (7 bases). Germline V gene lookup returns CDR1 SQVTM and CDR2 ANQGSEA. V lost 7 bases to trimming and J lost 7 bases, with 11 bases between them. The CDR3 contains 11 residues. CDR3 loop: CSAPGGNEQFF. DNA of the CDR3: TGCAGCGCTCCAGGGGGGAATGAGCAGTTCTTC.

This clone was seen a handful of times. The chain carries TRBV6-2 or TRBV6-3 and TRBJ2-7; perhaps TRBD1 as D (6 bases). CDR3 length equals 15 residues. V was cut by 2 bases and J by 0 bases, with 11 bases left in between. Per the germline V gene, CDR1 is MNHEY and CDR2 is SVGEGT. The CDR3 nucleotides read TGTGCCAGCAGTTACGGGACATACCCCTCCTACGAGCAGTACTTC. This sequence encodes CASSYGTYPSYEQYF.

The V and J genes are TRBV25-1 and TRBJ1-2, with D possibly being TRBD1 (6 bases). CDR1 MGHDK and CDR2 SYGVNS come from the germline V gene. The CDR3 is 16 residues long. The V end lost 2 bases, the J end lost 7 bases, and 20 bases lay between the germline ends. The CDR3 is CASSEIVVKGDAGYTF. The CDR3 nucleotides are TGTGCCAGCAGTGAAATCGTAGTAAAGGGGGATGCTGGCTACACCTTC.

V is TRBV30 and J is TRBJ1-2, with 7 bases identical to TRBD1. The CDR3 is made up of 14 amino acids. Trimming at V came to 8 bases and at J to 2 bases, leaving 11 bases not matched to a gene. Germline CDR1 reads GTSNPN; CDR2 reads SVGIG (reference sequence). As DNA, the CDR3 is TGTGCCGCCGAAACTCGACAGGGCAACTATGGCTACACCTTC. It specifies CAAETRQGNYGYTF.

The chain recombines TRBV4-2 with TRBJ2-5; TRBD1 agrees at 10 bases. V lost 0 bases and J lost 5; bases outside the gene matches: 3. CDR1 is LGHNA, CDR2 YNFKEQ, per germline. CDR3 length: 15 residues. As DNA, the CDR3 is TGTGCCAGCAGCCAAGAGTCGGGACAGGGGGAGACCCAGTACTTC. Translation: CASSQESGQGETQYF.

This chain uses TRBV29-1 with TRBJ2-6; 8 positions match TRBD1. Losses at the gene ends were 3 bases for V and 0 bases for J; bases not matched to a gene: 1. The length of the CDR3 is 15 residues. CDR1 SQVTM and CDR2 ANQGSEA come from the germline V gene. The CDR3 spells CSVEDRDSGANVLTF. CDR3 in DNA: TGCAGCGTTGAGGACAGGGACTCTGGGGCCAACGTCCTGACTTTC. The full variable domain, rest sourced from reference TRBV29-1 and TRBJ2-6, is SAVISQKPSRDICQRGTSLTIQCQVDSQVTMMFWYRQQPGQSLTLIATANQGSEATYESGFVIDKFPISRPNLTFSTLTVSNMSPEDSSIYLCSVEDRDSGANVLTFGAGSRLTVL.

The genes are TRBV19 and TRBJ2-1, with a weak D call TRBD2 (7 bases). V lost 1 base, J lost 2 bases, and 9 bases lay in between. Germline values: CDR1 LNHDA, CDR2 SQIVND (reference sequence). This CDR3 contains 15 residues. CDR3 coding DNA: TGTGCCAGTAGTATAGGGGGGGGGCCCTACAATGAGCAGTTCTTC. Translation gives CASSIGGGPYNEQFF.

DNA for the CDR3: TGTCCCAAGCATATCCTAGCGGCGAACAATGAGCAGTTCTTC. Its protein product is CPKHILAANNEQFF. The V call is TRBV9, the J call TRBJ2-1, with 7 nucleotides matching TRBD2. Germline V gives CDR1 SGDLS, CDR2 YYNGEE. This CDR3 has 14 residues.

The chain is built from TRBV5-1 and TRBJ2-5; TRBD2 agrees at 7 bases. The V segment lost 5 bases and the J segment 5 bases; nucleotides outside the gene matches: 6. CDR1 SGHRS and CDR2 YFSETQ come from the germline V gene. The length of the CDR3 is 13 residues. This CDR3 is CASRGLSGETQYF. The CDR3 DNA sequence: TGCGCCAGCAGGGGACTATCCGGGGAGACCCAGTACTTC. Using reference TRBV5-1 and TRBJ2-5 for the parts outside the CDR3, the full variable domain is KAGVTQTPRYLIKTRGQQVTLSCSPISGHRSVSWYQQTPGQGLQFLFEYFSETQRNKGNFPGRFSGRQFSNSRSEMNVSTLELGDSALYLCASRGLSGETQYFGPGTRLLVL.

J is TRBJ2-3 and V is TRBV29-1; D possibly corresponds to TRBD2 (5 bases). The germline gives CDR1 SQVTM, CDR2 ANQGSEA. With 4 bases removed from V and 5 bases from J, the gap between germline ends came to 10 bases. There are 12 residues in the CDR3. The CDR3 region is CSVAQEVDTQYF. The CDR3 nucleotides read TGCAGCGTTGCCCAGGAGGTAGATACGCAGTATTTT.

The chain is built from TRBV29-1 and TRBJ1-2; 7 bases are a match to TRBD1. The junction had 9 bases not matched to a gene; V was cut back by 7 bases and J by 4 bases. The CDR3 covers 13 residues. Germline V CDR1 and CDR2: SQVTM, ANQGSEA. CDR3 protein: CSASTGLVYGYTF. DNA of the CDR3: TGCAGCGCTTCGACAGGGTTGGTCTATGGCTACACCTTC. Combining the CDR3 with reference TRBV29-1 and TRBJ1-2 gives the whole variable domain SAVISQKPSRDICQRGTSLTIQCQVDSQVTMMFWYRQQPGQSLTLIATANQGSEATYESGFVIDKFPISRPNLTFSTLTVSNMSPEDSSIYLCSASTGLVYGYTFGSGTRLTVV.

V usage is TRBV5-1 and J usage is TRBJ2-5, with D maybe TRBD1 (5 bases). V was clipped by 7 bases and J by 2 bases, with 12 bases between them. CDR3 size: 13 residues. Germline-derived CDR1 and CDR2 are SGHRS and YFSETQ. CDR3 sequence (DNA): TGCGCCAGCTCGTGGACAATTCAAGAGACCCAGTACTTC. This sequence encodes CASSWTIQETQYF.

The J gene is TRBJ1-1, the V gene TRBV5-8; D remains unclear. The CDR3 runs to 13 residues. Germline-derived CDR1 and CDR2 are SGHTS and YDEGEE. The ends were cut back, 7 bases at V and 5 bases at J, with 15 bases in the middle. The CDR3 loop is CASGLAGWTEAFF. The CDR3 DNA sequence: TGTGCCAGCGGGCTTGCGGGTTGGACTGAAGCTTTCTTT.

This clone showed up just a few times. This chain uses TRBV10-3 with TRBJ2-3; 14 bases align to TRBD2. This CDR3 region has 16 residues. Germline CDR1 and CDR2: ENHRY and SYGVKD. Trimming removed 4 bases from V and 3 bases from J; junction bases left unmatched: 3. The CDR3 nucleotides are TGTGCCATCAGTGTTGGGACTAGCGGGAGTACAGATACGCAGTATTTT. Its protein is CAISVGTSGSTDTQYF.

The V and J genes are TRBV27 and TRBJ1-5; 9 nucleotides match TRBD1. The CDR3 contains 15 residues. The V segment lost 5 bases and the J segment 9 bases; nucleotides outside the gene matches: 11. Looked up from germline, CDR1 is MNHEY and CDR2 is SMNVEV (reference sequence). The CDR3 DNA sequence: TGTGCCAGCAGTCCACCTGGGACAGGGAATTCGCCCCAGCATTTT. Translating it yields CASSPPGTGNSPQHF.

The chain joins TRBV24-1 to TRBJ1-2; no definite D call. CDR1 KGHDR and CDR2 SFDVKD come from the germline V gene. CDR3 length equals 13 residues. The ends were cut back, 4 bases at V and 8 bases at J, with 13 bases in the middle. CDR3 in DNA: TGTGCCACCAGTGACCTGCCGAGCGAGGGCTACACCTTC. This sequence encodes CATSDLPSEGYTF.

The V gene is TRBV7-2, the J gene TRBJ2-3; a weak D match, TRBD1 (6 bases). Germline CDR1 is SGHTA and CDR2 is FQGNSA. CDR3 size: 14 residues. V was cut by 5 bases and J by 8 bases, with 17 bases left in between. The CDR3, as DNA: TGTGCCAGCAGCAGACCCACAGGGTTTGCTACGCAGTATTTT. Protein sequence: CASSRPTGFATQYF.

The chain links TRBV27 to TRBJ1-4, with TRBD1 as a possible D gene (6 bases). Trimming took off 6 bases at V and 0 bases at J, with 11 bases between the two ends. Germline V gene data show CDR1 as MNHEY and CDR2 as SMNVEV (reference sequence). The CDR3 is 15 residues long. CDR3 DNA sequence: TGTGCCAGCAGAATGGACAGTGCAACTAATGAAAAACTGTTTTTT. This codes for CASRMDSATNEKLFF.

This clone appeared once. V is TRBV2 and J is TRBJ1-5; 8 bases agree with TRBD1. V was clipped by 3 bases and J by 3 bases; unmatched bases: 4. Per the germline V gene, CDR1 is SNHLY and CDR2 is FYNNEI. The CDR3 contains 15 residues. The CDR3 is CASSEDRVTNQPQHF. CDR3 in DNA: TGTGCCAGCAGTGAGGACAGGGTTACCAATCAGCCCCAGCATTTT.

The chain links TRBV28 to TRBJ2-1; 11 nucleotides agree with TRBD2. The germline CDR1 and CDR2 sequences are MDHEN and SYDVKM. CDR3 length equals 15 residues. J gave up 10 bases and V 6 bases, and 11 bases lay outside the gene matches. CDR3 sequence (DNA): TGTGCCAGCAGAAATGGACTAGCGGGTCTCCGAGAGCAGTTCTTC. It encodes CASRNGLAGLREQFF.

This chain connects TRBV20-1 to TRBJ1-1; TRBD1 matches 8 bases. Germline loops: CDR1 DFQATT, CDR2 SNEGSKA (reference sequence). The CDR3 loop spans 14 amino acids. V gave up 3 bases and J gave up 5 bases; unmatched junction bases: 8. This chain's CDR3 is CSASGQGARTEAFF. The CDR3 coding sequence is TGCAGTGCTAGTGGGCAGGGGGCGCGAACTGAAGCTTTCTTT.

This clone showed up just a few times. The chain has TRBV25-1 and TRBJ2-7; 10 nucleotides align to TRBD2. CDR1 and CDR2 from the germline V gene are MGHDK and SYGVNS. There are 14 residues in the CDR3. The trim removed 5 bases at V and 3 bases at J, leaving 4 bases unmatched. The CDR3: CASSKLAGDYEQYF. CDR3 bases: TGTGCCAGCAGTAAGCTAGCGGGGGACTACGAGCAGTACTTC.

CDR3 amino acids: CASSPNPAGGPTDTQYF. CDR3 nucleotides: TGTGCCAGCAGTCCCAATCCCGCGGGAGGGCCCACAGATACGCAGTATTTT. The chain is built from TRBV6-2 or TRBV6-3 and TRBJ2-3, with TRBD2 matching over 9 bases. The V gene end was trimmed by 5 bases and the J gene end by 2 bases; junction bases not matched to a gene: 11. The germline CDR1 and CDR2 sequences are MNHEY and SVGEGT. The CDR3 extends over 17 amino acids.

CDR3 in amino acids: CASSEEGGGSEQYF. The DNA for the CDR3 is TGTGCCAGCAGCGAGGAAGGAGGGGGCTCCGAGCAGTACTTC. This rearrangement joins TRBV2 to TRBJ2-7, with D possibly matching TRBD1 (7 bases). Deletions cut 6 bases from V and 6 bases from J, with 18 bases between. CDR1 is SNHLY and CDR2 is FYNNEI in the germline V gene. The CDR3 is 14 residues long. Based on the CDR3 plus reference TRBV2 and TRBJ2-7, the full variable domain is EPEVTQTPSHQVTQMGQEVILRCVPISNHLYFYWYRQILGQKVEFLVSFYNNEISEKSEIFDDQFSVERPDGSNFTLKIRSTKLEDSAMYFCASSEEGGGSEQYFGPGTRLTVT.

The chain uses TRBV7-3 and TRBJ2-1; D is perhaps TRBD1 (6 bases). The CDR3 is 13 residues long. Germline assignment: CDR1 SGHTA and CDR2 FQGTGA. V dropped 5 bases and J dropped 10 bases, with 15 bases sitting between them. As DNA, the CDR3 is TGTGCCAGCAGCCCAGGGGCCTGGGGGGAGCAGTTCTTC. It is translated as CASSPGAWGEQFF.

Concerning this clone: Other DNA sequences of this sample code for an identical CDR3. V gene TRBV7-2 combines with J gene TRBJ2-7, with 9 nucleotides matching TRBD1. There are 14 residues in the CDR3. With 3 bases clipped from V and 1 base from J, the junction kept 1 base outside the gene matches. CDR1 and CDR2 (germline): SGHTA, FQGNSA. The CDR3 DNA follows: TGTGCCAGCAGCTTGGACAGGGGTTCCTACGAGCAGTACTTC. Translation gives CASSLDRGSYEQYF.